Below are 6 T cell receptor beta chains sequenced from a single sample in a study of CD8 T cells in ankylosing spondylitis. The antigens these receptors bind are not known. Study conclusions and caveats: Among TCR beta sequences, a motif of about 8 highly homologous variants appeared characteristic of ankylosing spondylitis blood.

TCRdb ran MiXCR on the 5' RACE reads and lists one entry per CDR3 protein. The sample shows about 840,000 distinct CDR3 sequences, over 9.5% of them seen only once. The sequenced material came from blood, either unsorted or a sorted T cell fraction (not recorded which). Source of these receptors: a male donor with ankylosing spondylitis.

This clonotype was detected ten times or more. The gene calls are TRBV7-2 and TRBJ1-1, with a possible D match to TRBD1 (5 bases). The V gene lost 6 bases and the J gene lost 1 base, with 12 bases spanning the gap. Germline V gene sequence: CDR1 SGHTA, CDR2 FQGNSA. The CDR3 extends over 14 amino acids. The CDR3 coding sequence is TGTGCCAGCAGTTATGGGGCCACGAACACTGAAGCTTTCTTT. It codes for CASSYGATNTEAFF. The complete variable domain, with remaining parts taken from reference TRBV7-2 and TRBJ1-1, reads GAGVSQSPSNKVTEKGKDVELRCDPISGHTALYWYRQSLGQGLEFLIYFQGNSAPDKSGLPSDRFSAERTGGSVSTLTIQRTQQEDSAVYLCASSYGATNTEAFFGQGTRLTVV.

V is TRBV20-1 and J is TRBJ1-6; maybe TRBD1 (6 bases). Germline V gene sequence: CDR1 DFQATT, CDR2 SNEGSKA (reference sequence). V was cut by 5 bases and J by 9 bases, with 17 bases left in between. The CDR3 totals 14 residues. The CDR3 loop is CSASGAGAPSPLHF. The CDR3 DNA sequence: TGCAGTGCTTCGGGGGCGGGGGCCCCTTCACCCCTCCACTTT.

V usage is TRBV19 and J usage is TRBJ1-6, with 9 bases lining up with TRBD1. Germline trimming cut 8 bases from V and 12 bases from J; bases unmatched to any gene: 11. Germline V lookup: CDR1 LNHDA, CDR2 SQIVND (reference sequence). The CDR3 has 14 amino acids. The CDR3 DNA reads as TGTGCCAGTCGGGGGACAGGGATTTCTCGACCCCTCCACTTT. This gives the protein CASRGTGISRPLHF.

This clonotype came up a few times. The V gene is TRBV5-1, the J gene TRBJ2-3; TRBD1 is a possible D gene (6 bases). CDR1 and CDR2 (germline): SGHRS, YFSETQ. The CDR3 runs 16 residues. V was cut by 4 bases and J by 0 bases, with 15 bases left in between. The CDR3 sequence is CASSRRTASSTDTQYF. In nucleotides, the CDR3 is TGCGCCAGCAGCCGGAGGACAGCTTCTAGCACAGATACGCAGTATTTT.

This clonotype was counted ten times or more. The V and J genes are TRBV7-9 and TRBJ2-7; TRBD2 might be the D (5 bases). V lost 5 bases and J 6 bases, leaving 14 bases between the germline ends. Germline V gene lookup returns CDR1 SEHNR and CDR2 FQNEAQ (reference sequence). The CDR3 is made up of 13 amino acids. The chain's CDR3 is CASSPRLAGEQYF. In DNA, the CDR3 is TGTGCCAGCAGCCCCCGTCTCGCGGGCGAGCAGTACTTC. Full variable domain (rest looked up from reference TRBV7-9 and TRBJ2-7): DTGVSQNPRHKITKRGQNVTFRCDPISEHNRLYWYRQTLGQGPEFLTYFQNEAQLEKSRLLSDRFSAERPKGSFSTLEIQRTEQGDSAMYLCASSPRLAGEQYFGPGTRLTVT.

This clonotype was seen a few times. Its ends do not fully match the called genes, so a read error is possible. J is TRBJ2-5 and V is TRBV7-2; 7 bases are shared with TRBD2. Germline CDR1 reads SGHTA; CDR2 reads FQGNSA. The CDR3 length is 11 residues. CDR3 sequence reads: CASSFGLVPFF. CDR3 DNA sequence: TGTGCCAGCAGCTTCGGACTAGTTCCCTTCTTC.